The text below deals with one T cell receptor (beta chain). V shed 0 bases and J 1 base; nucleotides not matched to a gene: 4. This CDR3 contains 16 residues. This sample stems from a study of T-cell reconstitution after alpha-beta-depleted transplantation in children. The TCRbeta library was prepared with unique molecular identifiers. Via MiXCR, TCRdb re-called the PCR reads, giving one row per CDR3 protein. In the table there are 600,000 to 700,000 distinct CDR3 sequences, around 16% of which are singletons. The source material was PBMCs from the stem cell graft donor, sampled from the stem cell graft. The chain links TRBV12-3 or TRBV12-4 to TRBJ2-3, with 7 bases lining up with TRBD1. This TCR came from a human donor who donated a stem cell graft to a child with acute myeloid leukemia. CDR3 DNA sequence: TGTGCCAGCAGTTTAGCTCTTGGGACAGGCACAGATACGCAGTATTTT. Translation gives CASSLALGTGTDTQYF.